In this sample, the clone carrying this T cell receptor beta chain turned up once. The target antigen is unknown. V was cut by 1 base and J by 4 bases, with 13 bases left in between. The CDR3 extends over 16 amino acids. The germline gives CDR1 MGHDK, CDR2 SYGVNS. Measured with immunoSEQ multiplex PCR; TCRdb has only the in-frame clones, and not every one. Of about 59,000 clones in the sample, about 88% were seen once. This record belongs to a study of T cell repertoires in ileal Crohn's disease. Study at large: Every patient was operated on for stricturing (approximately 60%) or penetrating (about 39%) complications.

The time point: neoterminal ileum biopsy at postoperative endoscopy, about 6 months after surgery. Study-level points and caveats: Compared with CD4 T cells, sorted CD8 cells carried more expanded clones.

This TCR derives from an adult with Crohn's disease. Sequencing used ileal tissue. The genes are TRBV25-1 and TRBJ1-4; D may be TRBD1 (6 bases). CDR3 region: CASSELTSDSNEKLFF. The CDR3 nucleotides are TGTGCCAGCAGTGAATTAACATCGGACAGTAATGAAAAACTGTTTTTT.